These T cell receptor beta chains were read from a single sample in a study of follicular helper T cells after annual influenza vaccination. The protocol was immunoSEQ multiplex PCR, while the TCRdb copy is restricted to in-frame clones and leaves out a portion. Here the sample spans approximately 2,100 clones, 87% being singletons. The sample here was CXCR5- memory CD4+ T cells sorted from blood, taken on the day of influenza vaccination. The receptors stem from an adult who received the influenza vaccine. The CDR3 runs from the conserved cysteine through the conserved F or W. The D gene is left open where the match is weak. Clone sizes are given selectively: once, few, many, or a class where the clone is expanded.

J	V	D	size	length	CDR3	DNA
TRBJ1-5	TRBV5-6	TRBD1	-	16	CASSLLGQGFNQPQHF	TGTGCCAGCAGCTTGCTTGGACAGGGATTCAATCAGCCCCAGCATTTT
TRBJ1-5	TRBV5-5	-	few	16	CASSLVGGASNQPQHF	TGTGCCAGCAGCTTGGTGGGGGGCGCGAGCAATCAGCCCCAGCATTTT
TRBJ2-1	TRBV11-3	TRBD1	-	14	CASSPGQGSAEQFF	TGTGCCAGCAGCCCAGGACAGGGATCAGCTGAGCAGTTCTTC
TRBJ2-7	TRBV28	-	-	14	CASSFTESWNEQYF	TGTGCCAGCAGTTTCACGGAGTCCTGGAACGAGCAGTACTTC
TRBJ2-5	TRBV2	-	-	12	CASIGLGETQYF	TGTGCCAGCATCGGACTCGGAGAGACCCAGTACTTC
TRBJ2-3	TRBV5-1	-	-	15	CASSPLRGSTDTQYF	TGCGCCAGCAGCCCATTGAGGGGGAGCACAGATACGCAGTATTTT
TRBJ1-1	TRBV5-1	TRBD1	-	13	CASRTGRSTEAFF	TGCGCCAGTCGGACAGGGAGAAGTACTGAAGCTTTCTTT
TRBJ1-4	TRBV18	TRBD1	-	13	CASSPDRGEKLFF	TGTGCCAGCTCACCTGACAGGGGTGAAAAACTGTTTTTT
TRBJ2-5	TRBV11-3	-	-	17	CASSLSGVGRVRETQYF	TGTGCCAGCAGCTTAAGTGGAGTAGGGAGAGTCCGGGAGACCCAGTACTTC
TRBJ2-2	TRBV18	-	-	16	CASSPPRRTNTGELFF	TGTGCCAGCTCACCACCGCGTAGAACGAACACCGGGGAGCTGTTTTTT
TRBJ2-7	TRBV25-1	TRBD2	-	14	CASSPGLAFSEQYF	TGTGCCAGCAGTCCCGGACTAGCGTTTTCCGAGCAGTACTTC
TRBJ1-2	TRBV19	TRBD1	-	16	CASSSQSRTGNYGYTF	TGTGCCAGTAGTAGCCAATCCAGGACAGGAAACTATGGCTACACCTTC
TRBJ2-7	TRBV6-5	-	-	14	CASRGVRGFYEQYF	TGTGCCAGCAGGGGAGTGAGAGGGTTCTACGAGCAGTACTTC
TRBJ2-5	TRBV27	-	-	13	CASSLAVGETQYF	TGTGCCAGCAGTTTGGCCGTGGGGGAGACCCAGTACTTC
TRBJ1-5	TRBV6-4	-	once	13	CASSGACNQPQHF	TGTGCCAGCAGTGGGGCATGCAATCAGCCCCAGCATTTT
TRBJ2-2	TRBV19	TRBD1	-	14	CASNQGAVPGELFF	TGTGCCAGTAATCAGGGGGCGGTCCCCGGGGAGCTGTTTTTT
TRBJ2-7	TRBV6-1	TRBD1	-	14	CASNLPDRGNEQYF	TGTGCCAGCAACCTTCCGGACAGGGGGAACGAGCAGTACTTC
TRBJ2-1	TRBV11-2	-	-	14	CASSSDDSYNEQFF	TGTGCCAGCAGCAGCGATGACAGCTACAATGAGCAGTTCTTC
TRBJ2-2	TRBV5-1	-	-	18	CASSLVLLGHSNTGELFF	TGCGCCAGCAGCTTGGTTTTACTCGGGCACTCGAACACCGGGGAGCTGTTTTTT
TRBJ1-2	TRBV7-9	-	-	14	CASSFDSARGVYTF	TGTGCCAGCAGCTTCGACAGTGCTCGTGGTGTCTACACCTTC
TRBJ1-2	TRBV30	-	-	14	CAWSGKGQGSGYTF	TGTGCCTGGAGTGGCAAGGGGCAGGGGAGTGGCTACACCTTC
TRBJ2-2	TRBV2	-	-	15	CASSEQGANTGELFF	TGTGCCAGCAGTGAACAGGGTGCGAACACCGGGGAGCTGTTTTTT
TRBJ2-1	TRBV4-3	-	-	12	CASSLNRAEQFF	TGCGCCAGCAGCCTTAACAGGGCCGAGCAGTTCTTC
TRBJ1-5	TRBV5-1	-	-	15	CASSPAGASNQPQHF	TGCGCCAGCAGCCCGGCGGGAGCTAGCAATCAGCCCCAGCATTTT
TRBJ2-5	TRBV5-4	TRBD2	-	15	CASSLLGGDARDQYF	TGTGCCAGCAGCTTGCTCGGGGGGGACGCTAGAGACCAGTACTTC
TRBJ2-7	TRBV10-3	TRBD2	-	15	CAISDGLAGGYEQYF	TGTGCCATCAGTGATGGACTAGCGGGAGGTTACGAGCAGTACTTC
TRBJ1-5	TRBV28	TRBD1	-	15	CASSEQGEGNQPQHF	TGTGCCAGCAGTGAACAGGGGGAAGGCAATCAGCCCCAGCATTTT
TRBJ1-4	TRBV7-9	-	-	18	CASSLALSGDGTNEKLFF	TGTGCCAGCAGCTTAGCTCTCTCCGGGGATGGCACTAATGAAAAACTGTTTTTT
TRBJ2-7	TRBV7-8	TRBD1	few	13	CASSSDRGQEQYF	TGTGCCAGCAGCTCAGACAGGGGTCAAGAGCAGTACTTC
TRBJ2-2	TRBV4-1	-	-	16	CASSQRWQGGTRELFF	TGCGCCAGCAGCCAGAGATGGCAGGGCGGGACCAGGGAGCTGTTTTTT
TRBJ2-1	TRBV5-1	-	-	15	CASSLEGQNYNEQFF	TGCGCCAGCAGCTTGGAAGGACAGAACTACAATGAGCAGTTCTTC
TRBJ1-3	TRBV4-3	TRBD1	-	18	CASSQELDRGESGNTIYF	TGCGCCAGCAGCCAAGAATTAGACAGGGGGGAATCGGGAAACACCATATATTTT
TRBJ2-1	TRBV5-1	TRBD2	-	18	CASSLDLLAGGPSNEQFF	TGCGCCAGCAGCTTGGACCTACTAGCGGGAGGGCCGAGCAATGAGCAGTTCTTC
TRBJ2-1	TRBV5-8	-	-	16	CASSLGRIVMSNEQFF	TGTGCCAGCAGCTTGGGCCGGATAGTTATGTCCAATGAGCAGTTCTTC
TRBJ1-2	TRBV5-4	-	-	13	CATLGQPTGGYTF	TGTGCCACCCTTGGACAGCCAACCGGTGGCTACACCTTC
TRBJ2-7	TRBV19	TRBD1	-	16	CASSTPRTGASYEQYF	TGTGCCAGTAGTACCCCCCGGACAGGGGCGTCCTACGAGCAGTACTTC
TRBJ2-3	TRBV6-5	-	-	14	CASSYTGPTDTQYF	TGTGCCAGCAGTTACACGGGACCCACAGATACGCAGTATTTT
TRBJ2-3	TRBV28	TRBD2	-	14	CASILAGGADTQYF	TGTGCCAGCATTCTAGCGGGAGGGGCAGATACGCAGTATTTT
TRBJ2-7	TRBV21-1	-	-	16	CASSSFGALSSYEQYF	TGTGCCAGCAGCAGTTTCGGAGCACTGAGCTCCTACGAGCAGTACTTC
TRBJ2-5	TRBV11-2	TRBD2	-	14	CASSASGRKETQYF	TGTGCCAGCAGCGCTAGCGGGAGGAAAGAGACCCAGTACTTC
TRBJ1-5	TRBV10-3	-	-	17	CAISEKGLLGNNQPQHF	TGTGCCATCAGTGAGAAAGGTCTCCTAGGGAACAATCAGCCCCAGCATTTT
TRBJ2-1	TRBV4-3	TRBD1	-	19	CASSQETRQGASSYNEQFF	TGCGCCAGCAGCCAAGAGACGCGACAGGGGGCAAGCTCCTACAATGAGCAGTTCTTC
TRBJ2-3	TRBV4-2	TRBD2	-	18	CASSQASLAGGNTDTQYF	TGTGCCAGCAGCCAAGCCTCCCTAGCGGGGGGAAACACAGATACGCAGTATTTT
TRBJ1-1	TRBV28	TRBD1	-	16	CASSLVDGQGNTEAFF	TGTGCCAGCAGTTTGGTTGATGGACAGGGGAACACTGAAGCTTTCTTT
TRBJ2-5	TRBV5-1	-	-	18	CASSLAPPGTPTQETQYF	TGCGCCAGCAGCTTGGCCCCCCCAGGGACACCGACCCAAGAGACCCAGTACTTC
TRBJ1-5	TRBV28	-	-	17	CAIRGTGGGWGNQPQHF	TGTGCCATACGCGGGACGGGCGGGGGTTGGGGCAATCAGCCCCAGCATTTT
TRBJ1-5	TRBV2	-	-	13	CASSESREQPQHF	TGTGCCAGCAGTGAAAGTCGGGAGCAGCCCCAGCATTTT
TRBJ2-3	TRBV29-1	-	-	14	CSARTGLGTDTQYF	TGCAGCGCCCGAACAGGGCTTGGCACAGATACGCAGTATTTT
TRBJ2-3	TRBV9	-	-	14	CASSPQQFGDTQYF	TGTGCCAGCAGCCCTCAACAATTCGGAGATACGCAGTATTTT